These 24 T cell receptor beta chains came from one sample sequenced in a study of OX40 agonist ivuxolimab in advanced cancers. Assay: immunoSEQ multiplex PCR; the TCRdb copy retains only in-frame clones and omits some. The data contain tens of thousands of clones, 91% of them singletons. The sequencing here drew on CD4+ or CD8+ T cells sorted from blood, taken in a trial of the OX40 agonist ivuxolimab. These receptors all stem from an adult with an advanced solid tumor such as melanoma, head and neck, liver or kidney cancer.

The chain combines TRBV5-1 with TRBJ2-1; D is unclear. Germline assignment: CDR1 SGHRS and CDR2 YFSETQ. The V and J ends lost 0 bases and 5 bases respectively, with 9 bases between them. This CDR3 has 14 residues. The CDR3 nucleotides are TGCGCCAGCAGCTTGGATCGCCAGGACAATGAGCAGTTCTTC. It is translated as CASSLDRQDNEQFF.

The rearrangement links TRBV6-1 to TRBJ1-5; D unclear. V gave up 1 base and J gave up 4 bases, with 11 bases separating them. CDR3 size: 15 residues. Germline V lookup: CDR1 MNHNS, CDR2 SASEGT. The CDR3 region is CASSEEILGNQPQHF. CDR3 nucleotides: TGTGCCAGCAGTGAAGAAATTTTGGGGAATCAGCCCCAGCATTTT.

This chain uses TRBV5-1 with TRBJ1-3, with D perhaps TRBD1 (5 bases). V was shortened by 4 bases and J by 0 bases, with 14 bases between the two germline ends. Per the germline V gene, CDR1 is SGHRS and CDR2 is YFSETQ. There are 16 residues in the CDR3. The CDR3 protein is CASSPRDGTSGNTIYF. The CDR3 DNA reads TGCGCCAGCAGCCCGCGGGACGGGACCTCTGGAAACACCATATATTTT.

The rearrangement joins TRBV18 to TRBJ1-1; perhaps TRBD1 as D (5 bases). The CDR3 is 15 residues long. V gave up 3 bases and J gave up 6 bases, with 17 bases separating them. CDR1 and CDR2 (germline): KGHSH, LQKENI. The CDR3 loop is CASSPRGLGLPEAFF. DNA for the CDR3: TGTGCCAGCTCACCCCGGGGACTCGGGTTACCTGAAGCTTTCTTT.

The rearrangement joins TRBV28 to TRBJ1-6, with no clear D. The V gene lost 6 bases and the J gene lost 5 bases, with 8 bases spanning the gap. The CDR3 extends over 13 amino acids. CDR1 is MDHEN and CDR2 is SYDVKM in the germline V gene. CDR3 in DNA: TGTGCCAGCAGGCGCGCAAATAATTCACCCCTCCACTTT. Translation: CASRRANNSPLHF.

The rearrangement uses TRBV28 and TRBJ1-5; D possibly corresponds to TRBD1 (6 bases). CDR1 is MDHEN, CDR2 SYDVKM, per germline. CDR3 size: 20 residues. Between the trimmed V and J ends, which lost 2 bases and 6 bases, there was a span of 29 bases. CDR3 in amino acids: CASSLEGVRVRVSRGQPQHF. CDR3 nucleotides: TGTGCCAGCAGTTTAGAGGGGGTTAGGGTCAGGGTCTCTCGGGGTCAGCCCCAGCATTTT. Based on the CDR3 plus reference TRBV28 and TRBJ1-5, the full variable domain is DVKVTQSSRYLVKRTGEKVFLECVQDMDHENMFWYRQDPGLGLRLIYFSYDVKMKEKGDIPEGYSVSREKKERFSLILESASTNQTSMYLCASSLEGVRVRVSRGQPQHFGDGTRLSIL.

This chain connects TRBV6-5 to TRBJ1-1; maybe TRBD1 (5 bases). Trimming shortened V by 2 bases and J by 0 bases, and 10 bases separated the two germline ends. The CDR3 spans 15 residues. Germline lookup yields CDR1 MNHEY and CDR2 SVGAGI. Written as DNA, the CDR3 is TGTGCCAGCAGTTACCAGGGTACCCTGAACACTGAAGCTTTCTTT. This codes for CASSYQGTLNTEAFF.

In DNA form, the CDR3 reads TGTGCCAGCTCAAAAGGGGGGCCACCCTACGAGCAGTACTTC. Translated: CASSKGGPPYEQYF. The genes are TRBV18 and TRBJ2-7; D is perhaps TRBD1 or TRBD2 (6 bases each). The V gene's germline CDR1 is KGHSH and CDR2 LQKENI. V lost 5 bases and J 2 bases, leaving 13 bases between the germline ends. This CDR3 spans 14 amino acids.

The sample holds one count of this clone. V gene TRBV21-1 combines with J gene TRBJ1-5; no DNA check was done on the table's D call, TRBD1. TRBV21-1 is reported as a pseudogene. This CDR3 has 20 residues. CDR3 sequence (DNA): TGTGCCAGCAGCAAAGGCTTAAACAGGGGGCCGGGGTTGAGCAATCAGCCCCAGCATTTT. Amino acids: CASSKGLNRGPGLSNQPQHF.

The chain links TRBV9 to TRBJ2-7; possibly TRBD2 for D (7 bases). V lost 0 bases to trimming and J lost 3 bases, with 13 bases between them. The CDR3 consists of 15 residues. In germline, CDR1 is SGDLS, CDR2 YYNGEE. The CDR3 loop is CASSVGRGGFYEQYF. CDR3 coding DNA: TGTGCCAGCAGCGTAGGGAGGGGGGGCTTCTACGAGCAGTACTTC.

The rearrangement uses TRBV20-1 and TRBJ2-3, with D unresolved. CDR1 and CDR2 (germline): DFQATT, SNEGSKA (reference sequence). The CDR3 spans 11 residues. Deletions cut 1 base from V and 3 bases from J, with 2 bases between. As DNA, the CDR3 is TGCAGTGCTAGAGGAACAGATACGCAGTATTTT. Protein: CSARGTDTQYF.

The chain combines TRBV15 with TRBJ1-3; D remains unclear. V was cut by 1 base and J by 6 bases, with 10 bases left in between. This CDR3 contains 14 residues. Germline V lookup: CDR1 LNHNV, CDR2 YYDKDF (reference sequence). The CDR3 spells CATSRVSFANTIYF. Here the CDR3 DNA reads TGTGCCACCAGCAGAGTGTCGTTCGCAAACACCATATATTTT.

This clone was observed a handful of times. The rearrangement links TRBV4-1 to TRBJ2-1; tentative D call: TRBD1 (5 bases). The CDR3 sequence is 17 residues long. The germline gives CDR1 MGHRA, CDR2 YSYEKL. The V and J ends lost 1 base and 2 bases respectively, with 15 bases between them. CDR3 amino acids: CASSQVRTTPPYNEQFF. As DNA, the CDR3 is TGCGCCAGCAGCCAAGTTCGGACAACCCCTCCCTACAATGAGCAGTTCTTC.

The chain carries TRBV5-1 and TRBJ2-5; 7 bases fit TRBD1. The CDR3 sequence is 16 residues long. Germline values: CDR1 SGHRS, CDR2 YFSETQ. V trimming: 4 bases; J trimming: 0 bases; junction bases outside the gene matches: 9. The CDR3 loop is CASSDRDRNYQETQYF. The CDR3 DNA follows: TGCGCCAGCAGCGACCGGGACAGAAATTACCAAGAGACCCAGTACTTC. Variable domain in full (rest from reference TRBV5-1 and TRBJ2-5): KAGVTQTPRYLIKTRGQQVTLSCSPISGHRSVSWYQQTPGQGLQFLFEYFSETQRNKGNFPGRFSGRQFSNSRSEMNVSTLELGDSALYLCASSDRDRNYQETQYFGPGTRLLVL.

The chain is built from TRBV27 and TRBJ2-2; a weak D match, TRBD2 (6 bases). V dropped 6 bases and J dropped 2 bases, with 10 bases sitting between them. The CDR3 covers 14 residues. Germline values: CDR1 MNHEY, CDR2 SMNVEV (reference sequence). CDR3 DNA sequence: TGTGCCAGCAGCACTAGCATTAACACCGGGGAGCTGTTTTTT. As protein: CASSTSINTGELFF.

This chain connects TRBV6-6 to TRBJ1-2; D is unclear. CDR3 length: 11 amino acids. Germline lookup yields CDR1 MNHNY and CDR2 SVGAGI (reference sequence). Trimming shortened V by 6 bases and J by 8 bases, and 10 bases separated the two germline ends. The CDR3 DNA sequence: TGTGCCAGCAGCCTCCAAAGGGGCTACACCTTC. This codes for CASSLQRGYTF.

CDR3 in amino acids: CASSPGTSAYEQYF. DNA of the CDR3: TGCGCCAGCAGCCCCGGGACAAGCGCCTACGAGCAGTACTTC. V is TRBV5-1 and J is TRBJ2-7; TRBD1 might be the D (6 bases). This CDR3 has 14 residues. Trimming pared 4 bases from V and 2 bases from J, leaving 13 bases between. CDR1 SGHRS and CDR2 YFSETQ come from the germline V gene.

V gene TRBV7-9 combines with J gene TRBJ1-4; maybe TRBD1 (5 bases). The germline gives CDR1 SEHNR, CDR2 FQNEAQ (reference sequence). Trimming took off 10 bases at V and 6 bases at J, with 15 bases between the two ends. CDR3 size: 13 residues. The CDR3 region has the DNA TGTGCCATCGTAGGGGATGGAGATGAAAAACTGTTTTTT. It is translated as CAIVGDGDEKLFF.

CDR3 sequence reads: CAWRTDLWASGSTDTQYF. The CDR3 nucleotides are TGTGCCTGGAGAACGGACTTGTGGGCTAGCGGCAGCACAGATACGCAGTATTTT. V is TRBV30 and J is TRBJ2-3; 7 positions agree with TRBD2. Unmatched junction bases numbered 15, after V lost 3 bases and J lost 0 bases. This CDR3 spans 18 amino acids. The germline CDR1 and CDR2 sequences are GTSNPN and SVGIG (reference sequence).

The CDR3 here is CAWRNRDRAFHEQYF. CDR3 nucleotide sequence: TGTGCCTGGCGGAATCGGGACAGGGCTTTCCACGAGCAGTACTTC. The gene calls are TRBV30 and TRBJ2-7, with TRBD1 matching 9 bases. CDR3 length: 15 residues. CDR1 and CDR2 from the germline V gene are GTSNPN and SVGIG (reference sequence). V was pared by 5 bases and J by 5 bases, with 13 bases of the junction left unmatched.

The rearrangement uses TRBV6-1 and TRBJ2-5, with D possibly being TRBD1 or TRBD2 (5 bases each). This CDR3 region has 15 residues. Germline V lookup: CDR1 MNHNS, CDR2 SASEGT. V was pared by 7 bases and J by 4 bases, with 19 bases between. The CDR3 protein is CASKGTVMVSETQYF. CDR3 DNA: TGTGCCAGCAAGGGGACGGTGATGGTGTCAGAGACCCAGTACTTC.

This clone was seen just once. The rearrangement joins TRBV6-5 to TRBJ2-4; D may be TRBD2 (6 bases). CDR1 is MNHEY and CDR2 is SVGAGI in the germline V gene. V was cut by 2 bases and J by 9 bases, with 11 bases left in between. The CDR3 consists of 13 residues. The CDR3 reads CASSYIRGSIQYF. DNA for the CDR3: TGTGCCAGCAGTTACATTCGGGGGTCCATTCAGTACTTC.

The rearrangement joins TRBV5-4 to TRBJ2-3, with D hard to call. The germline gives CDR1 SGHNT, CDR2 YYREEE (reference sequence). Trimming took 2 bases from V and 0 from J, leaving 4 bases between them. The CDR3 length is 13 residues. The CDR3 nucleotides are TGTGCCAGCAGCTTCGCTAGCACAGATACGCAGTATTTT. The encoded protein is CASSFASTDTQYF.

This chain connects TRBV15 to TRBJ1-1; 7 positions match TRBD1. The V gene end was trimmed by 1 base and the J gene end by 0 bases; junction bases not matched to a gene: 2. Germline values: CDR1 LNHNV, CDR2 YYDKDF (reference sequence). The CDR3 consists of 15 residues. CDR3 sequence reads: CATSRVQGVNTEAFF. The CDR3 nucleotides are TGTGCCACCAGCAGAGTTCAGGGGGTGAACACTGAAGCTTTCTTT.